Listed here are 20 T cell receptor beta chains from one sample, sequenced in a study of shared clonotypes between healthy human individuals. Naive CD8 populations comprised CD45RO-negative cells positively selected for CCR7, excluding terminally differentiated effector memory CD45RA+ cells. Assay: immunoSEQ multiplex PCR; the TCRdb copy retains only in-frame clones and omits some. The sample yields about 2.1 million clones, roughly 93% seen once. Specimen: naive CD8+ T cells from PBMCs. These receptors were taken from a man aged 18 to 30 in good health. Some clones in this sample may be carry-over from other donors' samples.

The V gene is TRBV6-1, the J gene TRBJ1-4; D may be TRBD1 (5 bases). V lost 0 bases, J lost 0 bases, and 11 bases lay in between. The CDR3 extends over 17 amino acids. Germline loops: CDR1 MNHNS, CDR2 SASEGT. As DNA, the CDR3 is TGTGCCAGCAGTGAAGCGGTGCAGACAGCAACTAATGAAAAACTGTTTTTT. This codes for CASSEAVQTATNEKLFF.

The rearrangement links TRBV10-3 to TRBJ2-7; D gene uncertain. This CDR3 is built from 13 residues. Germline V gene sequence: CDR1 ENHRY, CDR2 SYGVKD. Trimming took off 0 bases at V and 9 bases at J, with 12 bases between the two ends. The CDR3 DNA follows: TGTGCCATCAGTGAGTCTAGGCAGCTCGGGCAGTACTTC. Translating it yields CAISESRQLGQYF.

Worth noting for this clone: Within the sample, other DNA sequences also encode this same CDR3. The rearrangement uses TRBV7-9 and TRBJ2-3; perhaps TRBD2 as D (5 bases). The V and J ends lost 4 bases and 4 bases respectively, with 9 bases between them. This CDR3 has 13 residues. CDR1 SEHNR and CDR2 FQNEAQ come from the germline V gene (reference sequence). The CDR3 loop reads CASSSLLADTQYF. DNA of the CDR3: TGTGCCAGCAGCTCGCTACTAGCAGATACGCAGTATTTT.

The CDR3 reads CASSQDYYRTSSYEQYF. CDR3 in DNA: TGTGCCAGCAGCCAAGATTATTACAGAACTAGCTCCTACGAGCAGTACTTC. The V call is TRBV14, the J call TRBJ2-7; a weak D match, TRBD2 (5 bases). The CDR3 contains 17 residues. Germline values: CDR1 SGHDN, CDR2 FVKESK. The V gene lost 0 bases and the J gene lost 0 bases, with 15 bases spanning the gap. The variable domain in full, with the rest retrieved from reference TRBV14 and TRBJ2-7, is EAGVTQFPSHSVIEKGQTVTLRCDPISGHDNLYWYRRVMGKEIKFLLHFVKESKQDESGMPNNRFLAERTGGTYSTLKVQPAELEDSGVYFCASSQDYYRTSSYEQYFGPGTRLTVT.

The rearrangement joins TRBV7-6 to TRBJ2-2; unclear D gene. The germline CDR1 and CDR2 sequences are SGHVS and FNYEAQ. The CDR3 consists of 13 residues. The germline V and J ends were trimmed by 5 bases and 3 bases, with 7 bases remaining between them. The CDR3 nucleotides are TGTGCCAGCAGCCACACCCACACCGGGGAGCTGTTTTTT. Translating gives CASSHTHTGELFF. Together with reference TRBV7-6 and TRBJ2-2, the CDR3 gives the full variable domain: GAGVSQSPRYKVTKRGQDVALRCDPISGHVSLYWYRQALGQGPEFLTYFNYEAQQDKSGLPNDRFSAERPEGSISTLTIQRTEQRDSAMYRCASSHTHTGELFFGEGSRLTVL.

This sequence joins TRBV11-1 and TRBJ2-1; D is ambiguous. The CDR3 runs to 12 residues. From germline, CDR1 is SGHAT and CDR2 FQDESV (reference sequence). Trimming removed 1 base from V and 9 bases from J, with 7 bases in between. The DNA of the CDR3 is TGTGCCAGCAGCTTAGTCCGTAGTGAGCAGTTCTTC. It translates to CASSLVRSEQFF. The full variable domain, its missing parts supplied by reference TRBV11-1 and TRBJ2-1, is EAEVAQSPRYKITEKSQAVAFWCDPISGHATLYWYRQILGQGPELLVQFQDESVVDDSQLPKDRFSAERLKGVDSTLKIQPAELGDSAMYLCASSLVRSEQFFGPGTRLTVL.

In the case of this clone: The sample holds other DNA sequences that translate to the same CDR3. V and J are TRBV7-9 and TRBJ1-1, with D perhaps matching TRBD1 (5 bases). This CDR3 has 15 residues. Between the trimmed V and J ends, which lost 5 bases and 2 bases, there was a span of 15 bases. Germline loops: CDR1 SEHNR, CDR2 FQNEAQ (reference sequence). The CDR3 DNA follows: TGTGCCAGCAGCCCCATGACCGGGGCAAACACTGAAGCTTTCTTT. Amino acid sequence: CASSPMTGANTEAFF. Full variable domain (missing parts from reference TRBV7-9 and TRBJ1-1): DTGVSQNPRHKITKRGQNVTFRCDPISEHNRLYWYRQTLGQGPEFLTYFQNEAQLEKSRLLSDRFSAERPKGSFSTLEIQRTEQGDSAMYLCASSPMTGANTEAFFGQGTRLTVV.

This clone was recorded only once. The chain has TRBV27 and TRBJ2-7, with D perhaps matching TRBD1 or TRBD2 (5 bases each). CDR3 length equals 14 residues. Trimming took off 5 bases at V and 2 bases at J, with 13 bases between the two ends. Germline loops: CDR1 MNHEY, CDR2 SMNVEV (reference sequence). The CDR3 bases are TGTGCCAGCAGTCCCTGGGGGACCACCTACGAGCAGTACTTC. Its protein product is CASSPWGTTYEQYF.

The V call is TRBV5-1, the J call TRBJ1-2, with 9 bases lining up with TRBD1. The CDR3 extends over 15 amino acids. CDR1 and CDR2 (germline): SGHRS, YFSETQ. J gave up 2 bases and V 2 bases, and 4 bases lay outside the gene matches. Here the CDR3 DNA reads TGCGCCAGCAGCTTAACAGGGGGCGCGAACTATGGCTACACCTTC. Protein sequence: CASSLTGGANYGYTF. Together with reference TRBV5-1 and TRBJ1-2, the CDR3 gives the full variable domain: KAGVTQTPRYLIKTRGQQVTLSCSPISGHRSVSWYQQTPGQGLQFLFEYFSETQRNKGNFPGRFSGRQFSNSRSEMNVSTLELGDSALYLCASSLTGGANYGYTFGSGTRLTVV.

This chain connects TRBV27 to TRBJ2-7; possibly TRBD2 for D (5 bases). CDR1 is MNHEY and CDR2 is SMNVEV in the germline V gene (reference sequence). This CDR3 region has 14 residues. V gave up 5 bases and J gave up 6 bases, with 17 bases separating them. The CDR3 region has the DNA TGTGCCAGCAGTCCGACCGCGGGCTCGGGCGAGCAGTACTTC. Translated, it gives CASSPTAGSGEQYF.

The V gene is TRBV19, the J gene TRBJ2-1, with D unclear. The germline V and J ends were trimmed by 0 bases and 7 bases, with 10 bases remaining between them. Germline V gives CDR1 LNHDA, CDR2 SQIVND (reference sequence). The CDR3 length is 14 residues. The CDR3 sequence is CASSIDRPSNEQFF. Here the CDR3 DNA reads TGTGCCAGTAGTATAGATCGACCCTCTAATGAGCAGTTCTTC.

V usage is TRBV27 and J usage is TRBJ1-1, with D possibly matching TRBD1 (6 bases). This CDR3 has 15 residues. V was clipped by 2 bases and J by 6 bases, with 16 bases between them. Germline CDR1 MNHEY, CDR2 SMNVEV (reference sequence). The CDR3 nucleotides read TGTGCCAGCAGTTTAGGGGCAGGGGTACCTGCTGAAGCTTTCTTT. This translates into CASSLGAGVPAEAFF.

The rearrangement links TRBV29-1 to TRBJ1-1; D gene uncertain. Germline V lookup: CDR1 SQVTM, CDR2 ANQGSEA. V dropped 5 bases and J dropped 0 bases, with 10 bases sitting between them. CDR3 length: 13 residues. DNA of the CDR3: TGCAGCGTTCGATGGACGGTGAACACTGAAGCTTTCTTT. It is translated as CSVRWTVNTEAFF.

The chain is built from TRBV11-2 and TRBJ2-3; D gene unclear. Looked up from germline, CDR1 is SGHAT and CDR2 is FQNNGV. The CDR3 length is 13 residues. V dropped 6 bases and J dropped 6 bases, with 13 bases sitting between them. CDR3 sequence (DNA): TGTGCCAGCAGTTCGGACGTTGGGGATACGCAGTATTTT. Its protein is CASSSDVGDTQYF.

The chain is built from TRBV19 and TRBJ2-7, with D possibly matching TRBD1 (5 bases). Trimming pared 3 bases from V and 3 bases from J, leaving 9 bases between. This CDR3 has 13 residues. Germline V gene sequence: CDR1 LNHDA, CDR2 SQIVND (reference sequence). Here the CDR3 DNA reads TGTGCCAGTAGTATGTGGGGCGGCTACGAGCAGTACTTC. This translates into CASSMWGGYEQYF.

Turning to this clone: Other DNA variants within this sample encode the same CDR3. The genes are TRBV27 and TRBJ2-7; 7 bases align to TRBD2. This CDR3 is built from 14 residues. Trimming at V came to 3 bases and at J to 4 bases, leaving 6 bases not matched to a gene. Germline loops: CDR1 MNHEY, CDR2 SMNVEV (reference sequence). CDR3 sequence: CASSFGGRTYEQYF. Written as DNA, the CDR3 is TGTGCCAGCAGTTTCGGGGGGAGAACTTACGAGCAGTACTTC.

CDR3 sequence reads: CASSYPGTGVEQYF. For the CDR3, the DNA is TGTGCCAGCAGCTACCCCGGGACAGGGGTGGAGCAGTACTTC. The rearrangement uses TRBV7-9 and TRBJ2-7; 10 bases fit TRBD1. The V gene end was trimmed by 4 bases and the J gene end by 7 bases; junction bases not matched to a gene: 7. The germline V gene encodes CDR1 SEHNR and CDR2 FQNEAQ (reference sequence). The CDR3 runs 14 residues.

This chain uses TRBV5-1 with TRBJ2-1; D is possibly TRBD2 (6 bases). The CDR3 runs to 16 residues. With 0 bases removed from V and 3 bases from J, the gap between germline ends came to 13 bases. CDR1 SGHRS and CDR2 YFSETQ come from the germline V gene. The CDR3 sequence: CASSLVIGGNYNEQFF. Here the CDR3 DNA reads TGCGCCAGCAGCTTGGTAATCGGGGGAAACTACAATGAGCAGTTCTTC.

The CDR3 loop is CASSYQFSGNTIYF. The CDR3 coding sequence is TGTGCCAGCAGTTACCAGTTTTCTGGAAACACCATATATTTT. This rearrangement joins TRBV6-6 to TRBJ1-3; no clear D gene. This CDR3 contains 14 residues. The V end was cut by 2 bases, the J end by 1 base, with 6 bases between. In germline, CDR1 is MNHNY, CDR2 SVGAGI (reference sequence).

With respect to this clone: Within the sample, other DNA sequences also encode this same CDR3. The chain carries TRBV6-1 and TRBJ1-1; D unresolved. Trimming took 4 bases from V and 5 from J, leaving 8 bases between them. Germline V gene lookup returns CDR1 MNHNS and CDR2 SASEGT. The CDR3 sequence is 12 residues long. DNA of the CDR3: TGTGCCAGCAGTGTGGGTGGAACTGAAGCTTTCTTT. Protein: CASSVGGTEAFF.